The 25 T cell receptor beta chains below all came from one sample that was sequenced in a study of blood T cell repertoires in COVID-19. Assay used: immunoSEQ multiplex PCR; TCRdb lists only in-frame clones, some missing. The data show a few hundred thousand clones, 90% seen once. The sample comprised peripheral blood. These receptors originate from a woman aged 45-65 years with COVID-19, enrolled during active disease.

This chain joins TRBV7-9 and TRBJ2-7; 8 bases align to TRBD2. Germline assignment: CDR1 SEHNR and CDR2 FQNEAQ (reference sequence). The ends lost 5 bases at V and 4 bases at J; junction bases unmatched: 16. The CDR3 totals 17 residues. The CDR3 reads CASSLLPSAGGSYEQYF. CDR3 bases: TGTGCCAGCAGCCTACTCCCGTCCGCGGGGGGAAGTTACGAGCAGTACTTC.

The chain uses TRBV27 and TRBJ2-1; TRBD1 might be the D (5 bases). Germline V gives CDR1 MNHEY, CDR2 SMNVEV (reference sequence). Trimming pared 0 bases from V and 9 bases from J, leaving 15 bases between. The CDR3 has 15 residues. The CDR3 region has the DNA TGTGCCAGCAGTTTATCTGGGGCCCCACAGTTTGAGCAGTTCTTC. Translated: CASSLSGAPQFEQFF.

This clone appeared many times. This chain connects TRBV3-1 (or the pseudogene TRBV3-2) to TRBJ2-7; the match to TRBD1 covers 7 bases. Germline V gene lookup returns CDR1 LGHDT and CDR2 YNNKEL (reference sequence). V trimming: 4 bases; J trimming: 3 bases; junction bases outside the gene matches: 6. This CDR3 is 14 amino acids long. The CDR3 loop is CASSRTGQVYEQYF. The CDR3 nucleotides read TGTGCCAGCAGCCGGACCGGACAGGTCTACGAGCAGTACTTC.

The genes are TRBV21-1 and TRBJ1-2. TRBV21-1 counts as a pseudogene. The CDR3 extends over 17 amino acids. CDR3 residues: CASSKEGGVRANYGYTF. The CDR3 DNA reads TGTGCCAGCAGCAAAGAAGGCGGTGTGAGGGCTAACTATGGCTACACCTTC.

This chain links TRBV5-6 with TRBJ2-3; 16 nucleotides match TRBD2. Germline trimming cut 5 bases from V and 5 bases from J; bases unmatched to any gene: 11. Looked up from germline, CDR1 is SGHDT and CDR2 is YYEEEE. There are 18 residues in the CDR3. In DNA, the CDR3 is TGTGCCAGCAGGTCGGGACTAGCGGGAGGGCGAGCAAGAGATACGCAGTATTTT. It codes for CASRSGLAGGRARDTQYF. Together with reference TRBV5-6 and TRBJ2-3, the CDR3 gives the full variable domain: DAGVTQSPTHLIKTRGQQVTLRCSPKSGHDTVSWYQQALGQGPQFIFQYYEEEERQRGNFPDRFSGHQFPNYSSELNVNALLLGDSALYLCASRSGLAGGRARDTQYFGPGTRLTVL.

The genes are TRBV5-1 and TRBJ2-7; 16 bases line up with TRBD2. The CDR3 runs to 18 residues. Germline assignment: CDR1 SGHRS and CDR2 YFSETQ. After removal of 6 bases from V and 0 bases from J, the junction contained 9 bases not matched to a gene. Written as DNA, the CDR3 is TGCGCCAGCATGACGGGACTAGCGGGAGGGGACAACTCCTACGAGCAGTACTTC. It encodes CASMTGLAGGDNSYEQYF. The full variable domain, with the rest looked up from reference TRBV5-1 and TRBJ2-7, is KAGVTQTPRYLIKTRGQQVTLSCSPISGHRSVSWYQQTPGQGLQFLFEYFSETQRNKGNFPGRFSGRQFSNSRSEMNVSTLELGDSALYLCASMTGLAGGDNSYEQYFGPGTRLTVT.

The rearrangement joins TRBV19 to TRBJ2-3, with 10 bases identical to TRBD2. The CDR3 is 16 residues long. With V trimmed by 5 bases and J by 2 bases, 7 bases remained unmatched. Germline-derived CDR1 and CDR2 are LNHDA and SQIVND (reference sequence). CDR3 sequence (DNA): TGTGCCAGTAGTCCTACAGGGACTAGCGCCACAGATACGCAGTATTTT. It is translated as CASSPTGTSATDTQYF. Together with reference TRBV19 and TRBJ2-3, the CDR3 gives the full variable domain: DGGITQSPKYLFRKEGQNVTLSCEQNLNHDAMYWYRQDPGQGLRLIYYSQIVNDFQKGDIAEGYSVSREKKESFPLTVTSAQKNPTAFYLCASSPTGTSATDTQYFGPGTRLTVL.

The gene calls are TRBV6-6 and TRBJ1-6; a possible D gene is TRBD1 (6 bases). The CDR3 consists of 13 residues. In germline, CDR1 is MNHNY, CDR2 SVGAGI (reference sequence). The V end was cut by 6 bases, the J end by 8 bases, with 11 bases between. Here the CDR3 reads CASSLYRDSPLHF. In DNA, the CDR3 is TGTGCCAGCAGCTTATACAGGGATTCACCCCTCCACTTT.

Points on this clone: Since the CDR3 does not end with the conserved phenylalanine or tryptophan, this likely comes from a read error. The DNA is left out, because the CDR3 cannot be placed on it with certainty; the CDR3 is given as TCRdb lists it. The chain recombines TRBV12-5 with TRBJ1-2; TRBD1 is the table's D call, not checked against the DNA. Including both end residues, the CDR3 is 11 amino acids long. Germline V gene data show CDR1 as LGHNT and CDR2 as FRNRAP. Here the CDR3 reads CASGILDRALE.

The DNA of the CDR3 is TGTGCCAGCAGTTACTCGATAGCCATAGGACATTTCTACGAGCAGTACTTC. Translation gives CASSYSIAIGHFYEQYF. This sequence joins TRBV6-2 or TRBV6-3 and TRBJ2-7, with a weak D call TRBD1 (5 bases). Germline CDR1 MNHEY, CDR2 SVGEGT. The CDR3 runs to 17 residues. V lost 0 bases and J lost 3, with 18 bases in between.

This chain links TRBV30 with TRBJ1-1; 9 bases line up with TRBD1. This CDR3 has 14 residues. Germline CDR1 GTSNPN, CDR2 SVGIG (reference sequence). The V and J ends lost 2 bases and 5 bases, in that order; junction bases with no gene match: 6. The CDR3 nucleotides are TGTGCCTGGAGTACTACAGGGGGCCAAACTGAAGCTTTCTTT. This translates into CAWSTTGGQTEAFF.

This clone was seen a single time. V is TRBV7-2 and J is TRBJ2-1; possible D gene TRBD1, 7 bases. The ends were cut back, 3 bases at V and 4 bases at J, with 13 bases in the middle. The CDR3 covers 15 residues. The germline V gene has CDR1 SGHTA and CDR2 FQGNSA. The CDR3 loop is CASSLLQGGYNEQFF. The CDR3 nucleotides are TGTGCCAGCAGCTTGCTGCAGGGGGGTTACAATGAGCAGTTCTTC.

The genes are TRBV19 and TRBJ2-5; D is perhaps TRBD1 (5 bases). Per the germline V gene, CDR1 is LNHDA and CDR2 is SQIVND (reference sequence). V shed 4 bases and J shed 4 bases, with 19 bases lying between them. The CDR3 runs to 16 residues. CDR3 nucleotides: TGTGCCAGTAGTACCCTCACGGCAGGGCGGCGAGAGACCCAGTACTTC. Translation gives CASSTLTAGRRETQYF.

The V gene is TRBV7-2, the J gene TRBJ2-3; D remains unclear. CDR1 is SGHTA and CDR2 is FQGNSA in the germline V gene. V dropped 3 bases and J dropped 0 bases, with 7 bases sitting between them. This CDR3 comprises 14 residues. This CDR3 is CASSFSTSTDTQYF. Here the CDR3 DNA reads TGTGCCAGCAGCTTTAGTACTAGCACAGATACGCAGTATTTT.

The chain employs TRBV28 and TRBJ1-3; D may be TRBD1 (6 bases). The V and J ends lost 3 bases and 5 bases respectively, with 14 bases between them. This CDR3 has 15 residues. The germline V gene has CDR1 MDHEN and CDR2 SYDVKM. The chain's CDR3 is CASSLAGDHRNTIYF. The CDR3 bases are TGTGCCAGCAGTTTGGCAGGGGATCATCGAAACACCATATATTTT.

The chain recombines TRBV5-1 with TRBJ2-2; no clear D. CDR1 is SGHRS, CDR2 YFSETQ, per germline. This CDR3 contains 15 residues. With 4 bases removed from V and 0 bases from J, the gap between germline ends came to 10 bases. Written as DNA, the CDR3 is TGCGCCAGCAGCCTAGACCTGACGAACACCGGGGAGCTGTTTTTT. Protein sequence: CASSLDLTNTGELFF.

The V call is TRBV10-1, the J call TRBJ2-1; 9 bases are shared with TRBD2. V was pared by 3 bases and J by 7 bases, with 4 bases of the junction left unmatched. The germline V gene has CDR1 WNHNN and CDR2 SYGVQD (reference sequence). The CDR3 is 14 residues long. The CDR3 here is CASSDSGRGNEQFF. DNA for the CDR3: TGCGCCAGCAGTGATAGCGGGAGAGGGAATGAGCAGTTCTTC.

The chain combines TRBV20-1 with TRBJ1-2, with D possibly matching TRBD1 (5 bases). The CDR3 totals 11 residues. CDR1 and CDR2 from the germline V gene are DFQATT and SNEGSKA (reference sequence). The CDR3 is CRGLGGGGYTF. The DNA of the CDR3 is TGCAGGGGGCTGGGGGGTGGTGGCTACACCTTC.

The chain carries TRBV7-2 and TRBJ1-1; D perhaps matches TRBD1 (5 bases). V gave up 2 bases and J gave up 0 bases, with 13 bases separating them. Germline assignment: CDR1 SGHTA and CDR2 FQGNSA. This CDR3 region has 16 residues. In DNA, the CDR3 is TGTGCCAGCAGCTTACCCGGGGGGAGCTTGAACACTGAAGCTTTCTTT. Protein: CASSLPGGSLNTEAFF.

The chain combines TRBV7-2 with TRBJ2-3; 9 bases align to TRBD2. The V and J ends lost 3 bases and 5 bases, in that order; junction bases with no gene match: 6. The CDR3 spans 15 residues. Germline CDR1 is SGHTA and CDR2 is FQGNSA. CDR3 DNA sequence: TGTGCCAGCAGCTTGGTAGCGGGAGCGGTAGATACGCAGTATTTT. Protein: CASSLVAGAVDTQYF.

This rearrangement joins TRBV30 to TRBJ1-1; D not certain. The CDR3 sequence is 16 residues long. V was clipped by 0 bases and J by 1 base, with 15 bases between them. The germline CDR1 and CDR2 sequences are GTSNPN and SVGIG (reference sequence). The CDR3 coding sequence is TGTGCCTGGAGTGTACCCCGGGTCTCGCGGAACACTGAAGCTTTCTTT. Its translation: CAWSVPRVSRNTEAFF.

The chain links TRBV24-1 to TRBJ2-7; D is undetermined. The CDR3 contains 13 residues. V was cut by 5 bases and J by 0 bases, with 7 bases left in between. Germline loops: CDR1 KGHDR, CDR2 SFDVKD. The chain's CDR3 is CATSAYSSYEQYF. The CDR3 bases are TGTGCCACCAGTGCTTACAGCTCCTACGAGCAGTACTTC.

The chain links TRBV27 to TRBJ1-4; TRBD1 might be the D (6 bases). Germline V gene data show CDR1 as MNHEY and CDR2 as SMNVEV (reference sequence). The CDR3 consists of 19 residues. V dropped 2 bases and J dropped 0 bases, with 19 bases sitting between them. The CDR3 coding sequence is TGTGCCAGCAGTTTACCCCAGGACAGCCTTGATTCAACTAATGAAAAACTGTTTTTT. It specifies CASSLPQDSLDSTNEKLFF.

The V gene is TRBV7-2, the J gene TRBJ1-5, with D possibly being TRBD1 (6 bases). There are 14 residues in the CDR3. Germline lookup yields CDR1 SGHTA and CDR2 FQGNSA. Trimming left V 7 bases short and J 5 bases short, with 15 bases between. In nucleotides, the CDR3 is TGTGCCAGCACCCAGGGACATTGGGATCAGCCCCAGCATTTT. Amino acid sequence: CASTQGHWDQPQHF.

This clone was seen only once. The CDR3 bases are TGTGCCAGCAGCTGGGGACAGGGTTATGAACTGTTTTTT. As protein: CASSWGQGYELFF. The J gene is TRBJ1-4, the V gene TRBV27, with TRBD1 matching 9 bases. The germline V gene has CDR1 MNHEY and CDR2 SMNVEV (reference sequence). The V gene end was trimmed by 6 bases and the J gene end by 12 bases; junction bases not matched to a gene: 8. The CDR3 consists of 13 residues.